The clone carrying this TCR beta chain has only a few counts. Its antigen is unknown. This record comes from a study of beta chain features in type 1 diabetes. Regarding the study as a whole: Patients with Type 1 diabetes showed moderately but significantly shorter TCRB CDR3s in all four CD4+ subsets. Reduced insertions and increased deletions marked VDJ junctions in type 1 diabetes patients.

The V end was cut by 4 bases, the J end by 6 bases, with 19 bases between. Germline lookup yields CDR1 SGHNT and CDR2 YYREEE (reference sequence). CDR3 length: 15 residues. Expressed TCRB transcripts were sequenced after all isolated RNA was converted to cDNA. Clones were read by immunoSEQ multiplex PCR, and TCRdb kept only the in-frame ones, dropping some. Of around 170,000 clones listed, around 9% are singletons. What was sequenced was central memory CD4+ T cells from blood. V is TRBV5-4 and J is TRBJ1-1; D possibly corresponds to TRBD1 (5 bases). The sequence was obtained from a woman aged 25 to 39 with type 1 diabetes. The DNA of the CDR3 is TGTGCCAGCAGCCCCGACCAGGGATTTCGGCCTGAAGCTTTCTTT. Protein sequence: CASSPDQGFRPEAFF.